Each of the 26 T cell receptor beta chains below was sequenced from the same sample in a study of human T cells and chemical hapten exposure. TCRdb analysed the RACE reads with MiXCR anew, one entry per CDR3 protein. The repertoire includes 65,000 to 95,000 distinct CDR3 sequences, about 9.2% of them detected once, and about 1.5% sits in the top ten. The time point denotes: healthy volunteer bleed at 6 weeks. The total RNA was obtained from whole blood that was not fractionated. What was sequenced was whole blood. These receptors originate from a female donor in good health. Some clones in this sample may be carry-over from other donors' samples.

This clonotype was seen just once. The chain uses TRBV11-3 and TRBJ2-5, with D uncertain. The CDR3 length is 12 residues. Deletions cut 5 bases from V and 2 bases from J, with 6 bases between. The germline CDR1 and CDR2 sequences are SGHNT and YENEEA. CDR3: CASSGPQETQYF. The CDR3 bases are TGTGCCAGCAGCGGGCCTCAAGAGACCCAGTACTTC.

This sequence joins TRBV7-3 and TRBJ1-1, with no clear D. Trimming stripped 5 bases from V and 3 bases from J, with 10 bases between. Germline-derived CDR1 and CDR2 are SGHTA and FQGTGA. CDR3 length: 13 amino acids. CDR3 sequence reads: CASSLTEDTEAFF. The CDR3 nucleotides are TGTGCCAGCAGCCTTACAGAGGACACTGAAGCTTTCTTT.

This clonotype was counted ten times or more. This chain uses TRBV20-1 with TRBJ2-7; D is possibly TRBD2 (5 bases). There are 15 residues in the CDR3. Germline loops: CDR1 DFQATT, CDR2 SNEGSKA (reference sequence). Trimming cost V 6 bases and J 5 bases, with 23 bases left between them. The CDR3 DNA sequence: TGCAGTGCGAGGGCCCCAAGATCGTCTGGGGACGAGCAGTACTTC. Encoded protein: CSARAPRSSGDEQYF.

This clonotype was seen a handful of times. V usage is TRBV6-1 and J usage is TRBJ2-5; D is unresolved. Per germline, CDR1 MNHNS and CDR2 SASEGT. The V and J ends lost 5 bases and 0 bases respectively, with 10 bases between them. CDR3 length: 14 residues. CDR3 nucleotides: TGTGCCAGCAGTAATACGCAGCACCAAGAGACCCAGTACTTC. It translates to CASSNTQHQETQYF.

This clonotype has at least ten counts. The V call is TRBV6-6, the J call TRBJ2-7; the D is unclear. Trimming shortened V by 0 bases and J by 0 bases, and 9 bases separated the two germline ends. Germline V gene data show CDR1 as MNHNY and CDR2 as SVGAGI (reference sequence). This CDR3 spans 15 amino acids. CDR3 in DNA: TGTGCCAGCAGTTACTCGTCAGTGAGCTCCTACGAGCAGTACTTC. This encodes CASSYSSVSSYEQYF.

This clonotype came up a few times. The chain links TRBV19 to TRBJ1-1; D is unresolved. In germline, CDR1 is LNHDA, CDR2 SQIVND (reference sequence). This CDR3 is 16 amino acids long. The V and J ends lost 4 bases and 1 base respectively, with 16 bases between them. The CDR3 region has the DNA TGTGCCAGTAGTAACCCCCACGAGGCAGAGAACACTGAAGCTTTCTTT. Translated, it gives CASSNPHEAENTEAFF.

This sequence joins TRBV28 and TRBJ2-7, with D perhaps TRBD1 (5 bases). The V and J ends lost 6 bases and 5 bases respectively, with 11 bases between them. The CDR3 extends over 12 amino acids. Per germline, CDR1 MDHEN and CDR2 SYDVKM. In nucleotides, the CDR3 is TGTGCCAGCAGCGACAGCCTGAACGAGCAGTACTTC. Translation gives CASSDSLNEQYF. The full variable domain, completed using reference TRBV28 and TRBJ2-7, is DVKVTQSSRYLVKRTGEKVFLECVQDMDHENMFWYRQDPGLGLRLIYFSYDVKMKEKGDIPEGYSVSREKKERFSLILESASTNQTSMYLCASSDSLNEQYFGPGTRLTVT.

The J gene is TRBJ2-1, the V gene TRBV20-1; D is perhaps TRBD2 (6 bases). Per the germline V gene, CDR1 is DFQATT and CDR2 is SNEGSKA (reference sequence). V was pared by 4 bases and J by 13 bases, with 14 bases between. CDR3 length: 11 amino acids. CDR3 region: CSAKAGTPQFF. In nucleotides, the CDR3 is TGCAGTGCTAAGGCGGGGACTCCTCAGTTCTTC.

This clonotype was observed a few times. This chain links TRBV4-3 with TRBJ2-7, with TRBD1 matching over 7 bases. The V gene's germline CDR1 is LGHNA and CDR2 YSLEER. V shed 1 base, J shed 5 bases, and the junction held 8 bases outside the gene matches. This CDR3 region has 15 residues. The CDR3 loop reads CASSQARQGGHEQYF. CDR3 in DNA: TGCGCCAGCAGCCAAGCCCGACAGGGCGGCCACGAGCAGTACTTC.

This clonotype has more than one count but fewer than ten. The genes are TRBV7-2 and TRBJ2-5, with D uncertain. V lost 6 bases to trimming and J lost 5 bases, with 13 bases between them. CDR3 length equals 13 residues. Germline V gene lookup returns CDR1 SGHTA and CDR2 FQGNSA. The CDR3 DNA reads TGTGCCAGCAGTACGGACCCGCGTGAGACCCAGTACTTC. Translating gives CASSTDPRETQYF.

This clonotype was recorded at least ten times. The V gene is TRBV2, the J gene TRBJ1-4; the D gene is possibly TRBD1 (5 bases). V dropped 7 bases and J dropped 7 bases, with 10 bases sitting between them. There are 12 residues in the CDR3. Germline assignment: CDR1 SNHLY and CDR2 FYNNEI. CDR3 residues: CASKDNGEKLFF. For the CDR3, the DNA is TGTGCCAGCAAGGACAACGGTGAAAAACTGTTTTTT.

The CDR3 nucleotides are TGTGCCAGCAGGACAGGGGGCAAGAACACTGAAGCTTTCTTT. Its translation is CASRTGGKNTEAFF. J is TRBJ1-1 and V is TRBV12-3 or TRBV12-4; the match to TRBD1 covers 10 bases. The trim removed 6 bases at V and 1 base at J, leaving 2 bases unmatched. The CDR3 consists of 14 residues.

The chain has TRBV2 and TRBJ1-1; TRBD1 might be the D (5 bases). This CDR3 has 12 amino acids. The germline V and J ends were trimmed by 9 bases and 3 bases, with 11 bases remaining between them. Germline assignment: CDR1 SNHLY and CDR2 FYNNEI. The CDR3 sequence is CASSDTYTEAFF. The CDR3 DNA is TGTGCCAGTTCGGACACCTACACTGAAGCTTTCTTT.

Ten or more counts support this clonotype. This chain joins TRBV5-1 and TRBJ2-4, with TRBD1 matching over 7 bases. The V gene end was trimmed by 4 bases and the J gene end by 0 bases; junction bases not matched to a gene: 10. The CDR3 extends over 17 amino acids. Germline CDR1 SGHRS, CDR2 YFSETQ. CDR3 coding DNA: TGCGCCAGCAGCCGACACCACAGGGGCTTAGCCAAAAACATTCAGTACTTC. The encoded protein is CASSRHHRGLAKNIQYF.

The chain links TRBV7-9 to TRBJ2-3; a possible D gene is TRBD1 (6 bases). CDR3 size: 13 residues. CDR1 and CDR2 from the germline V gene are SEHNR and FQNEAQ (reference sequence). V shed 5 bases and J shed 4 bases, with 10 bases lying between them. This CDR3 is CASSPPGADTQYF. DNA for the CDR3: TGTGCCAGCAGCCCCCCAGGGGCAGATACGCAGTATTTT.

This clonotype came up many times. The chain employs TRBV20-1 and TRBJ1-2; possibly TRBD1 for D (5 bases). The CDR3 loop spans 14 amino acids. From germline, CDR1 is DFQATT and CDR2 SNEGSKA (reference sequence). Trimming stripped 1 base from V and 3 bases from J, with 12 bases between. Here the CDR3 DNA reads TGCAGTGCTAGAGGGGCAGGGCCCGACTATGGCTACACCTTC. Amino acids: CSARGAGPDYGYTF.

V is TRBV29-1 and J is TRBJ1-1; D gene uncertain. V was shortened by 7 bases and J by 4 bases, with 10 bases between the two germline ends. CDR1 is SQVTM and CDR2 is ANQGSEA in the germline V gene. This CDR3 has 11 amino acids. The CDR3 DNA follows: TGCAGCGGTACGCGGGGCACTGAAGCTTTCTTT. Translation: CSGTRGTEAFF.

The chain has TRBV7-2 and TRBJ1-6; D uncertain. Germline CDR1 reads SGHTA; CDR2 reads FQGNSA. The CDR3 runs to 15 residues. Trimming shortened V by 5 bases and J by 5 bases, and 13 bases separated the two germline ends. The CDR3 DNA is TGTGCCAGCAGCGGGAACGGGCTCAATAATTCACCCCTCCACTTT. Translated: CASSGNGLNNSPLHF.

This clonotype showed up just a few times. CDR3 DNA: TGTGCCAGCAGTTCCCCGGGCAGGGGATTGGATACGCAGTATTTT. Residues: CASSSPGRGLDTQYF. This chain uses TRBV12-3 or TRBV12-4 with TRBJ2-3, with a tentative D call TRBD1 (6 bases). V shed 4 bases and J shed 6 bases, with 17 bases lying between them. The CDR3 covers 15 residues.

The table lists this clonotype with a few counts. V and J are TRBV7-2 and TRBJ2-6; possibly TRBD2 for D (7 bases). Trimming took 4 bases from V and 0 from J, leaving 16 bases between them. Germline lookup yields CDR1 SGHTA and CDR2 FQGNSA. The CDR3 has 18 residues. The CDR3 DNA reads as TGTGCCAGCAGCTCCGGAGGGGGGGCCCCCTCTGGGGCCAACGTCCTGACTTTC. Encoded protein: CASSSGGGAPSGANVLTF. The whole variable domain, remainder taken from reference TRBV7-2 and TRBJ2-6, is GAGVSQSPSNKVTEKGKDVELRCDPISGHTALYWYRQSLGQGLEFLIYFQGNSAPDKSGLPSDRFSAERTGGSVSTLTIQRTQQEDSAVYLCASSSGGGAPSGANVLTFGAGSRLTVL.

This clonotype was seen ten or more times. V and J are TRBV20-1 and TRBJ1-1; 7 bases map to TRBD1. V shed 6 bases, J shed 4 bases, and the junction held 8 bases outside the gene matches. The CDR3 consists of 13 residues. CDR1 is DFQATT, CDR2 SNEGSKA, per germline (reference sequence). The CDR3 region has the DNA TGCAGTGCAAACGACAGGGTGAGCACTGAAGCTTTCTTT. Translating gives CSANDRVSTEAFF.

This clonotype was observed at least ten times. The CDR3 loop reads CASSMLGGGRQFF. The CDR3 DNA sequence: TGTGCCAGCAGCATGCTGGGCGGGGGAAGGCAGTTCTTC. This chain links TRBV7-3 with TRBJ2-1, with 7 bases aligning to TRBD2. The CDR3 runs 13 residues. Germline CDR1 reads SGHTA; CDR2 reads FQGTGA. After removal of 5 bases from V and 12 bases from J, the junction contained 10 bases not matched to a gene. Full variable domain (outside the CDR3, taken from reference TRBV7-3 and TRBJ2-1): GAGVSQTPSNKVTEKGKYVELRCDPISGHTALYWYRQSLGQGPEFLIYFQGTGAADDSGLPNDRFFAVRPEGSVSTLKIQRTERGDSAVYLCASSMLGGGRQFFGPGTRLTVL.

The chain recombines TRBV20-1 with TRBJ1-2; 8 bases agree with TRBD1. The CDR3 loop spans 13 amino acids. V lost 1 base, J lost 7 bases, and 5 bases stayed unmatched. Germline lookup yields CDR1 DFQATT and CDR2 SNEGSKA (reference sequence). CDR3 region: CSARAGQGSGYTF. The CDR3, as DNA: TGCAGTGCTAGAGCCGGACAGGGCAGTGGCTACACCTTC.

This clonotype has only a few counts. This sequence joins TRBV6-5 and TRBJ1-1; D gene unclear. The CDR3 runs to 18 residues. The V end lost 2 bases, the J end lost 0 bases, and 19 bases lay between the germline ends. CDR1 and CDR2 (germline): MNHEY, SVGAGI. CDR3 sequence (DNA): TGTGCCAGCAGTTACATACTTTCTGTGGGAGGGATGAACACTGAAGCTTTCTTT. It codes for CASSYILSVGGMNTEAFF.

This clonotype has a count of ten or more. The chain uses TRBV20-1 and TRBJ1-6; 11 bases match TRBD1. The V gene's germline CDR1 is DFQATT and CDR2 SNEGSKA (reference sequence). This CDR3 contains 19 residues. The V gene end was trimmed by 5 bases and the J gene end by 0 bases; junction bases not matched to a gene: 12. CDR3 nucleotides: TGCAGTGCTGTGCCCGGGACAGGGGGGCTGAGCTCCTATAATTCACCCCTCCACTTT. It yields the protein CSAVPGTGGLSSYNSPLHF.

The table lists this clonotype with many counts. The J gene is TRBJ2-7, the V gene TRBV6-2 or TRBV6-3; weak D call: TRBD2 (5 bases). The CDR3 consists of 13 residues. Germline V gives CDR1 MNHEY, CDR2 SVGEGT. The germline V and J ends were trimmed by 2 bases and 2 bases, with 7 bases remaining between them. The CDR3 spells CASSYRGPYEQYF. The CDR3 bases are TGTGCCAGCAGTTACCGGGGTCCCTACGAGCAGTACTTC.